This TCR beta chain was sequenced during a study of spatial heterogeneity in lung cancer. Study context: Detected sequences consistently included more beta-chain ones than alpha-chain ones. Each unique TCR and UMI combination was seen more than ten times on average in raw reads.

TCRdb ran MiXCR on the 5' RACE reads and lists one entry per CDR3 protein. Here the sample spans over 14,000 distinct CDR3 sequences, 3% to 4.5% being singletons. This clonotype was seen at least ten times. With the library built for alpha chains, this beta chain is off target and its frequency is not meaningful. This CDR3 spans 12 amino acids. Trimming removed 5 bases from V and 6 bases from J, with 7 bases in between. CDR1 and CDR2 from the germline V gene are MNHEY and SMNVEV (reference sequence). Indicated time point: sample taken at primary tumor resection. Untreated early-stage non-small cell lung cancer patients, about 70 in total, were the donors. In each case, whole RNA from tumor, nontumor lung or frozen PBMC was sequenced unsorted.

The origin of this receptor is a male donor with early-stage non-small cell lung cancer. The V gene is TRBV27, the J gene TRBJ2-2, with unresolved D. Sample: normal lung tissue next to the tumor, taken at surgery. Here the CDR3 reads CASSKLPGELFF. In nucleotides, the CDR3 is TGTGCCAGCAGTAAGCTACCCGGGGAGCTGTTTTTT.